The T cell receptor (beta chain) described here comes from a study of cytotoxic CD8 clonotypes in ibrutinib-treated CLL. Study-level background: Response was recorded as partial in some 25 patients and complete in 2; at median about 6 years, about 14 remained remitted and about twelve had progressed.

In germline, CDR1 is LGHNA, CDR2 YNFKEQ. The V and J ends lost 4 bases and 5 bases respectively, with 17 bases between them. This CDR3 is built from 15 residues. Produced via immunoSEQ multiplex PCR; TCRdb's table is partial and in-frame only. This sample yields about 130,000 clones, of which around 84% are seen a single time; less than 4% belongs to the top ten. The source material was PBMCs, sampled after 24 months of ibrutinib treatment. V is TRBV4-2 and J is TRBJ1-2; D possibly corresponds to TRBD1 (5 bases). The receptor was isolated from a human donor with chronic lymphocytic leukemia. The CDR3 is CASSPTPGAGYGYTF. CDR3 coding DNA: TGTGCCAGCAGCCCGACGCCCGGGGCTGGATATGGCTACACCTTC.